This T cell receptor (beta chain) was found in a study of shared clonotypes between healthy human individuals. Broader study findings: Though the depth was large, rarefaction showed that sorted-subset sequencing was incomplete.

With regard to this clone: Antigen specificity is unknown.

Here immunoSEQ multiplex PCR was the method, and the copy in TCRdb shows in-frame clones only, minus some. The sample consists of approximately 2.5 million clones, approximately 93% of them appearing once. The CDR3 has 15 residues. CDR1 is SGHTA, CDR2 FQGTGA, per germline. Trimming removed 2 bases at V and 5 bases at J, with 13 bases between. The specimen was naive CD4+ T cells from PBMCs. The subset is: CD45RA+ positively selected. The J gene is TRBJ2-1, the V gene TRBV7-3; TRBD2 is a possible D gene (6 bases). This TCR was sampled from a man between 18 and 29 years old in good health. Some clones in this sample may be carry-over from other donors' samples. CDR3 region: CASSLQGGMNNEQFF. The CDR3 nucleotides read TGTGCCAGCAGCTTACAGGGCGGGATGAACAATGAGCAGTTCTTC.